The clone carrying this T cell receptor (beta chain) was seen a few times. As yet, its antigen is unknown. This sample is drawn from a study of T-cell memory formation after mild COVID-19. Looking at the study overall: Among the donors, TCR clusters were largely specific to each donor. Study outcomes and limitations: Contracting CD4+ clones lay largely in CM and EM, with CD8+ ones residing in EMRA. Researchers found some responding clones in pre-infection memory, a sign that cross-reactive memory joined.

Constant-segment-primed 5'RACE gave TCR alpha and TCR beta cDNA libraries with sample barcodes and UMIs. TCRdb reprocessed the 5' RACE reads via MiXCR and lists one record per CDR3 protein. The profile shows more than 55,000 distinct CDR3 sequences, more than 8% of them singletons. CDR1 SEHNR and CDR2 FQNEAQ come from the germline V gene (reference sequence). The V and J ends lost 7 bases and 3 bases respectively, with 13 bases between them. The CDR3 consists of 14 residues. The sample comprised PBMCs or a T cell subset sorted from them (not recorded which). The clonotype comes from a man younger than 35 who had mild COVID-19 (a few samples of this study predate the infection). Cell type and time point are not known. V and J are TRBV7-9 and TRBJ1-5; D ambiguous. In DNA, the CDR3 is TGTGCCAGCACGACCGGCAGTTTCAATCAGCCCCAGCATTTT. Translation: CASTTGSFNQPQHF.